This TCR beta chain came from a study of vaccination and CD4 T cells after COVID-19. Across the whole study: The peptides that stimulated the cells were overlapping spike peptides from SARS-CoV-2, HCoV-NL63, HCoV-OC43 and HCoV-229E. Study outcomes and limitations: Median counts of SARS-CoV-2-reactive clonotypes increased from around 20 to 38; this difference was not significant.

The treatment is: roughly 11-day PBMC culture with coronavirus spike peptide pools or control peptides (ViraFEST assay). Each well received about 2.1 million PBMCs, cultured with roughly 9.5 IU/ml IL-2 and roughly 9 ug/ml peptide pools. The CDR3 is 12 residues long. Germline V lookup: CDR1 DFQATT, CDR2 SNEGSKA (reference sequence). Trimming cost V 1 base and J 2 bases, with 5 bases left between them. The assay that was used to sequence DNA from cultured CD4+ T cells was the Oncomine TCR Beta short-read assay. Cultures of CD4+ T cells served as the source for extracting genomic DNA. One entry per CDR3 protein results from TCRdb running MiXCR on the PCR reads. The table records 9,500 to 15,000 distinct CDR3 sequences, just over 20% of them present only once. As regards this clonotype: As yet, its antigen is unknown.

This clonotype was sampled from a human donor who received a COVID-19 vaccine. The chain uses TRBV20-1 and TRBJ2-5, with D hard to call. The sequencing used CD4+ T cells from blood, cultured in vitro, collected before SARS-CoV-2 vaccination. Here the CDR3 reads CSARGNQETQYF. CDR3 nucleotide sequence: TGCAGTGCTAGAGGCAATCAAGAGACCCAGTACTTC.